This is a list of T cell receptor beta chains from one sample in a study of Graves' ophthalmopathy and Graves' hyperthyroidism. MiXCR, applied by TCRdb to the multiplex PCR reads, yields one record per CDR3 protein. This sample has 300,000 to 400,000 distinct CDR3 sequences, with about a sixth found just once. The sample comprised peripheral blood. The receptors stem from an adult woman with stable Graves' hyperthyroidism. CDR3s include the opening cysteine and the closing phenylalanine or tryptophan. The order of the fields is clone size, V gene, J gene, CDR3 protein. Size is omitted from some rows. Given values are once, few, many or a class for expanded clones.

abundance: many; v_gene: TRBV14; j_gene: TRBJ2-7; CDR3aa: CASSQAGQGNYEQYF
abundance: .; v_gene: TRBV12-3/TRBV12-4; j_gene: TRBJ1-1; CDR3aa: CASSAGRTYTEAFF
abundance: many; v_gene: TRBV30; j_gene: TRBJ2-2; CDR3aa: CAWSPGSGELFF
abundance: many; v_gene: TRBV4-2; j_gene: TRBJ2-7; CDR3aa: CASSQSSDGFPTYEQYF
abundance: few; v_gene: TRBV7-8; j_gene: TRBJ1-6; CDR3aa: CASSSSPGQGGNSPLHF
abundance: many; v_gene: TRBV19; j_gene: TRBJ1-2; CDR3aa: CASSRTGEANYGYTF
abundance: .; v_gene: TRBV3-1; j_gene: TRBJ1-5; CDR3aa: CASSDIYSNQPQHF
abundance: many; v_gene: TRBV20-1; j_gene: TRBJ1-1; CDR3aa: CSAREAKPSLNTEAFF
abundance: many; v_gene: TRBV27; j_gene: TRBJ2-2; CDR3aa: CASSLLTGELFF
abundance: many; v_gene: TRBV6-1; j_gene: TRBJ1-1; CDR3aa: CASSPDITNTEAFF
abundance: many; v_gene: TRBV5-1; j_gene: TRBJ2-4; CDR3aa: CASSPEGTGVFSAKNIQYF
abundance: many; v_gene: TRBV28; j_gene: TRBJ1-2; CDR3aa: CASRSGTANGYTF
abundance: many; v_gene: TRBV18; j_gene: TRBJ2-7; CDR3aa: CASSPWEGPYEQYF
abundance: many; v_gene: TRBV2; j_gene: TRBJ1-3; CDR3aa: CASSEAGGGSLRFSGNTIYF
abundance: many; v_gene: TRBV20-1; j_gene: TRBJ2-7; CDR3aa: CSAQKTGGSYEQYF
abundance: .; v_gene: TRBV20-1; j_gene: TRBJ2-2; CDR3aa: CSAHSPSGELFF
abundance: .; v_gene: TRBV6-1; j_gene: TRBJ1-2; CDR3aa: CASSDRDRWIDGYTF
abundance: many; v_gene: TRBV9; j_gene: TRBJ2-2; CDR3aa: CASSGAGAANTGELFF
abundance: many; v_gene: TRBV27; j_gene: TRBJ2-7; CDR3aa: CASSVGTSIDEQYF
abundance: .; v_gene: TRBV20-1; j_gene: TRBJ2-7; CDR3aa: CSANPLVGPQIFEQYF
abundance: many; v_gene: TRBV30; j_gene: TRBJ1-2; CDR3aa: CAWSKGRYGYTF
abundance: many; v_gene: TRBV28; j_gene: TRBJ2-7; CDR3aa: CASRGWGGAYEQYF
abundance: many; v_gene: TRBV6-5; j_gene: TRBJ2-7; CDR3aa: CASSYAGGYEQYF
abundance: many; v_gene: TRBV9; j_gene: TRBJ1-1; CDR3aa: CASSPGGIMNTEAFF
abundance: many; v_gene: TRBV29-1; j_gene: TRBJ1-1; CDR3aa: CSVASQENTEAFF
abundance: many; v_gene: TRBV10-3; j_gene: TRBJ2-7; CDR3aa: CAISEQGQQYF
abundance: many; v_gene: TRBV7-2; j_gene: TRBJ2-7; CDR3aa: CASSQRPSGRSSYEQYF
abundance: many; v_gene: TRBV3-1; j_gene: TRBJ1-2; CDR3aa: CASSPTDGLNF
abundance: many; v_gene: TRBV12-3/TRBV12-4; j_gene: TRBJ2-5; CDR3aa: CASSLWGGGETQYF
abundance: many; v_gene: TRBV30; j_gene: TRBJ2-5; CDR3aa: CAWSGRHPEGMETQYF
abundance: .; v_gene: TRBV9; j_gene: TRBJ1-2; CDR3aa: CASSPDGGEGYTF
abundance: many; v_gene: TRBV15; j_gene: TRBJ1-1; CDR3aa: CATSRDGRQGNTEAFF
abundance: few; v_gene: TRBV9; j_gene: TRBJ2-7; CDR3aa: CASSPQIAGETYEQYF
abundance: .; v_gene: TRBV7-2; j_gene: TRBJ2-7; CDR3aa: CASSSRDRYYEQYF
abundance: few; v_gene: TRBV4-3; j_gene: TRBJ2-5; CDR3aa: CASSRGLAVETQYF
abundance: many; v_gene: TRBV27; j_gene: TRBJ1-1; CDR3aa: CASSSAGTGLSAEAFF
abundance: .; v_gene: TRBV7-3; j_gene: TRBJ1-1; CDR3aa: CASSRTQDRGHAFF
abundance: many; v_gene: TRBV28; j_gene: TRBJ2-4; CDR3aa: CASRLGGLAGLAKNIKYF
abundance: .; v_gene: TRBV27; j_gene: TRBJ1-1; CDR3aa: CASSFRVSTEAFF
abundance: few; v_gene: TRBV4-2; j_gene: TRBJ2-4; CDR3aa: CASSQDPVGLVTGNIQYF
abundance: many; v_gene: TRBV30; j_gene: TRBJ1-5; CDR3aa: CASGTYGNQPQHF
abundance: many; v_gene: TRBV28; j_gene: TRBJ1-2; CDR3aa: CASRPGQGYGYTF
abundance: many; v_gene: TRBV25-1; j_gene: TRBJ1-1; CDR3aa: CASRDPGQGNTEAFF
abundance: many; v_gene: TRBV20-1; j_gene: TRBJ2-7; CDR3aa: CSVASSPYEQYF
abundance: many; v_gene: TRBV20-1; j_gene: TRBJ2-7; CDR3aa: CSAPDRVGEQYF
abundance: few; v_gene: TRBV30; j_gene: TRBJ2-3; CDR3aa: CAGTSGGTDTQYF
abundance: many; v_gene: TRBV18; j_gene: TRBJ1-6; CDR3aa: CASSPSLGSNNSPLHF
abundance: many; v_gene: TRBV29-1; j_gene: TRBJ1-2; CDR3aa: CSVGAPDRARGYTF
abundance: .; v_gene: TRBV15; j_gene: TRBJ2-5; CDR3aa: CATSGRSGETQYF
abundance: many; v_gene: TRBV27; j_gene: TRBJ1-4; CDR3aa: CASSFSLPRAGEKLFF
abundance: many; v_gene: TRBV6-1; j_gene: TRBJ2-5; CDR3aa: CASSVDRGHSETQYF
abundance: many; v_gene: TRBV6-1; j_gene: TRBJ2-2; CDR3aa: CASKTGRDTGELFF
abundance: many; v_gene: TRBV7-2; j_gene: TRBJ2-5; CDR3aa: CASSSEETQYF
abundance: .; v_gene: TRBV30; j_gene: TRBJ2-7; CDR3aa: CAWSDRAYEQYF
abundance: many; v_gene: TRBV18; j_gene: TRBJ2-5; CDR3aa: CASSPSGISQETQYF
abundance: many; v_gene: TRBV6-2/TRBV6-3; j_gene: TRBJ2-6; CDR3aa: CASSLMRGRTFSGANVLTF
abundance: many; v_gene: TRBV10-3; j_gene: TRBJ1-5; CDR3aa: CAISEDRVGNQPQHF
abundance: many; v_gene: TRBV19; j_gene: TRBJ1-1; CDR3aa: CASSMIRGTEAFF
abundance: many; v_gene: TRBV24-1; j_gene: TRBJ2-5; CDR3aa: CATSDPGTSEQETQYF